Shown below are 17 T cell receptor beta chains from a single sample sequenced in a study of blood T cell repertoires in COVID-19. The data were produced by immunoSEQ multiplex PCR, yet TCRdb's version contains in-frame clones alone and is incomplete. This table holds 220,000 or so clones, approximately 90% found once. The sequenced sample was PBMCs or T cells enriched from blood (not recorded which). The receptors originated from a woman between 18 and 29 years old in a cohort exposed to, infected with or recovered from COVID-19 (not recorded which).

The genes are TRBV10-1 and TRBJ2-5, with 8 bases matching TRBD2. V dropped 10 bases and J dropped 5; count of bases not matched to a gene: 18. Looked up from germline, CDR1 is WNHNN and CDR2 is SYGVQD (reference sequence). CDR3 length equals 16 residues. CDR3 sequence reads: CATFLNVAGKTETQYF. DNA for the CDR3: TGCGCCACCTTCCTCAATGTAGCGGGAAAGACGGAGACCCAGTACTTC.

V gene TRBV3-1 (or the pseudogene TRBV3-2) combines with J gene TRBJ2-6; weak D call: TRBD2 (6 bases). Trimming removed 0 bases at V and 5 bases at J, with 14 bases between. CDR1 is LGHDT, CDR2 YNNKEL, per germline (reference sequence). The CDR3 runs 17 residues. The CDR3, as DNA: TGTGCCAGCAGCCAAGATCTGGGGACTCGACGGGCCAACGTCCTGACTTTC. Its translation is CASSQDLGTRRANVLTF.

The chain links TRBV4-1 to TRBJ2-7; D remains unclear. The CDR3 runs 15 residues. Germline V gene lookup returns CDR1 MGHRA and CDR2 YSYEKL. The V and J ends lost 2 bases and 2 bases respectively, with 13 bases between them. CDR3 sequence (DNA): TGCGCCAGCAGCCAATCGTTAGTTTCTACCTACGAGCAGTACTTC. Translation gives CASSQSLVSTYEQYF.

This sequence joins TRBV6-1 and TRBJ1-5; possible D gene TRBD1, 5 bases. The CDR3 contains 16 residues. Germline-derived CDR1 and CDR2 are MNHNS and SASEGT. The V gene lost 4 bases and the J gene lost 3 bases, with 16 bases spanning the gap. The CDR3 protein is CASSASQGGLNQPQHF. CDR3 DNA: TGTGCCAGCAGTGCTAGTCAGGGAGGCCTCAATCAGCCCCAGCATTTT.

The CDR3 DNA reads TGTGCCAGCAGCTCCCAAGGGGACACTGAAGCTTTCTTT. Encoded protein: CASSSQGDTEAFF. The rearrangement links TRBV7-2 to TRBJ1-1; tentatively, D is TRBD1 (5 bases). This CDR3 spans 13 amino acids. Germline V lookup: CDR1 SGHTA, CDR2 FQGNSA. Trimming took 4 bases from V and 3 from J, leaving 9 bases between them.

The chain combines TRBV29-1 with TRBJ2-1; TRBD2 agrees at 8 bases. CDR1 SQVTM and CDR2 ANQGSEA come from the germline V gene. J was trimmed by 7 bases and V by 6 bases; bases with no gene match: 17. The CDR3 consists of 16 residues. CDR3 in amino acids: CSVCPGTSSTINEQFF. The CDR3 DNA is TGCAGCGTCTGTCCCGGGACTAGTTCGACGATTAATGAGCAGTTCTTC.

The chain is built from TRBV5-1 and TRBJ2-5, with 10 nucleotides matching TRBD2. Per germline, CDR1 SGHRS and CDR2 YFSETQ. The CDR3 is made up of 18 amino acids. J lost 5 bases, V lost 1 base, and 14 bases had no gene match. The CDR3 bases are TGCGCCAGCAGCTTGAGTCTTCAAGCGGGAGGGGAGGGGGAGACCCAGTACTTC. Protein: CASSLSLQAGGEGETQYF.

This clone was recorded many times. The V and J genes are TRBV24-1 and TRBJ2-1, with 9 positions matching TRBD2. The CDR3 contains 16 residues. The trim removed 0 bases at V and 6 bases at J, leaving 5 bases unmatched. Germline V gives CDR1 KGHDR, CDR2 SFDVKD. The CDR3 protein is CATSDLAREGLNEQFF. DNA for the CDR3: TGTGCCACCAGTGATTTGGCGCGGGAGGGCCTCAATGAGCAGTTCTTC.

The chain carries TRBV30 and TRBJ1-1; TRBD1 agrees at 7 bases. Unmatched junction bases numbered 9, after V lost 4 bases and J lost 7 bases. The CDR3 is 13 amino acids. Per germline, CDR1 GTSNPN and CDR2 SVGIG (reference sequence). CDR3 DNA sequence: TGTGCCTGGACCGGGACAGATACATTTGAAGCTTTCTTT. Protein product: CAWTGTDTFEAFF.

The gene calls are TRBV7-9 and TRBJ2-5, with 7 positions matching TRBD1. The CDR3 totals 13 residues. Germline CDR1 SEHNR, CDR2 FQNEAQ (reference sequence). With 2 bases clipped from V and 3 bases from J, the junction kept 0 bases outside the gene matches. CDR3 coding DNA: TGTGCCAGCAGCTTAACAGGGGAAGAGACCCAGTACTTC. Translation gives CASSLTGEETQYF.

This clone was detected once. The rearrangement uses TRBV24-1 and TRBJ2-1, with a tentative D call TRBD2 (6 bases). The CDR3 runs 16 residues. CDR1 KGHDR and CDR2 SFDVKD come from the germline V gene. Trimming pared 1 base from V and 5 bases from J, leaving 14 bases between. CDR3 protein: CATSDFEGGEHNEQFF. The CDR3 bases are TGTGCCACCAGTGATTTCGAGGGCGGGGAACACAATGAGCAGTTCTTC.

The chain carries TRBV5-1 and TRBJ1-2; D gene uncertain. Per the germline V gene, CDR1 is SGHRS and CDR2 is YFSETQ. This CDR3 has 14 residues. Deletions cut 0 bases from V and 8 bases from J, with 14 bases between. The CDR3 reads CASSLGPPMGGYTF. CDR3 in DNA: TGCGCCAGCAGCTTGGGACCCCCGATGGGCGGCTACACCTTC.

The chain uses TRBV6-6 and TRBJ1-5; possibly TRBD1 for D (6 bases). Per germline, CDR1 MNHNY and CDR2 SVGAGI (reference sequence). The CDR3 extends over 15 amino acids. V gave up 7 bases and J gave up 7 bases, with 20 bases separating them. CDR3 sequence (DNA): TGTGCCAGCACCAAGGTGGGACAAGGACGGCAGCCCCAGCATTTT. It is translated as CASTKVGQGRQPQHF.

This clone has a single count. This sequence joins TRBV7-2 and TRBJ2-3; 7 bases line up with TRBD1. CDR3 length equals 16 residues. The V gene end was trimmed by 1 base and the J gene end by 1 base; junction bases not matched to a gene: 5. In germline, CDR1 is SGHTA, CDR2 FQGNSA. CDR3 residues: CASSLDTGVGTDTQYF. The CDR3 DNA follows: TGTGCCAGCAGCTTAGACACAGGGGTCGGCACAGATACGCAGTATTTT.

A single count supports this clone. The chain is built from TRBV9 and TRBJ2-7; TRBD2 might be the D (5 bases). Germline V gene sequence: CDR1 SGDLS, CDR2 YYNGEE. V gave up 4 bases and J gave up 0 bases, with 11 bases separating them. This CDR3 region has 14 residues. This CDR3 reads CASSPGVSSYEQYF. The CDR3 nucleotides read TGTGCCAGCAGCCCCGGGGTCAGCTCCTACGAGCAGTACTTC. Complete variable domain (other parts from reference TRBV9 and TRBJ2-7): DSGVTQTPKHLITATGQRVTLRCSPRSGDLSVYWYQQSLDQGLQFLIQYYNGEERAKGNILERFSAQQFPDLHSELNLSSLELGDSALYFCASSPGVSSYEQYFGPGTRLTVT.

This rearrangement joins TRBV5-6 to TRBJ1-2; 7 bases line up with TRBD1. The V and J ends lost 3 bases and 7 bases, in that order; junction bases with no gene match: 6. This CDR3 is 13 amino acids long. From germline, CDR1 is SGHDT and CDR2 YYEEEE. The DNA of the CDR3 is TGTGCCAGCAGCTCGACAGGGATGGGTGGCTACACCTTC. Translated: CASSSTGMGGYTF.

The chain recombines TRBV11-2 with TRBJ1-6; TRBD1 might be the D (5 bases). CDR1 is SGHAT, CDR2 FQNNGV, per germline. V was cut by 4 bases and J by 7 bases, with 11 bases left in between. The CDR3 is made up of 14 amino acids. CDR3 coding DNA: TGTGCCAGCAGCTCTACAGGTGGGAATTCACCCCTCCACTTT. As protein: CASSSTGGNSPLHF.